The 26 T cell receptor beta chains listed next were all sequenced from one sample in a study of T cells in Graves' hyperthyroidism and ophthalmopathy. TCR beta CDR3 sequences were amplified from RNA transcripts. The HTBI set primed first-round TCR CDR3 RT-PCR. One entry per CDR3 protein results from TCRdb running MiXCR on the multiplex PCR reads. The repertoire holds some 270,000 distinct CDR3 sequences, with around 24% as singletons. Source material: blood. These receptors were obtained from a woman aged 40 to 50 with Graves' ophthalmopathy.

This clonotype was seen repeatedly, ten times or more. V and J are TRBV28 and TRBJ2-5; unclear D gene. Trimming removed 5 bases at V and 0 bases at J, with 10 bases between. CDR3 length: 14 residues. Germline V lookup: CDR1 MDHEN, CDR2 SYDVKM. This CDR3 is CASSPRAYQETQYF. The CDR3 region has the DNA TGTGCCAGCAGTCCCCGGGCTTACCAAGAGACCCAGTACTTC.

This clonotype was counted many times. The V gene is TRBV14, the J gene TRBJ2-5, with D tentatively TRBD1 (6 bases). The CDR3 totals 16 residues. The ends were cut back, 1 base at V and 1 base at J, with 13 bases in the middle. Germline CDR1 reads SGHDN; CDR2 reads FVKESK. CDR3 sequence (DNA): TGTGCCAGCAGCCAAGTACCAGGGGCCCCCCAAGAGACCCAGTACTTC. It translates to CASSQVPGAPQETQYF.

This clonotype was observed many times. The chain combines TRBV7-8 with TRBJ2-5; 14 nucleotides agree with TRBD2. J lost 5 bases, V lost 5 bases, and 7 bases had no gene match. Germline V gives CDR1 SGHVS, CDR2 FQNEAQ. The CDR3 consists of 16 residues. The CDR3 region has the DNA TGTGCCAGCAGCCTCCGACTAGCGGGAGGGGGGGAGACCCAGTACTTC. It translates to CASSLRLAGGGETQYF.

The rearrangement uses TRBV6-2 or TRBV6-3 and TRBJ2-7; possible D gene TRBD1, 5 bases. Per the germline V gene, CDR1 is MNHEY and CDR2 is SVGEGT. The CDR3 has 16 amino acids. Trimming removed 5 bases at V and 0 bases at J, with 17 bases between. This chain's CDR3 is CASSPLFGDSSYEQYF. DNA of the CDR3: TGTGCCAGCAGTCCTTTATTCGGAGACAGCTCCTACGAGCAGTACTTC.

This clonotype has ten or more counts. V and J are TRBV6-2 or TRBV6-3 and TRBJ2-7; D not certain. Trimming took off 0 bases at V and 2 bases at J, with 8 bases between the two ends. Germline CDR1 MNHEY, CDR2 SVGEGT. CDR3 length equals 14 residues. DNA of the CDR3: TGTGCCAGCAGTTACTCCGCAGGAGCCTACGAGCAGTACTTC. Its translation: CASSYSAGAYEQYF.

The chain uses TRBV24-1 and TRBJ2-5; TRBD2 aligns across 8 bases. CDR3 length: 15 residues. V lost 2 bases and J lost 4; bases outside the gene matches: 5. Germline loops: CDR1 KGHDR, CDR2 SFDVKD. Here the CDR3 reads CATSDSLAAPETQYF. DNA of the CDR3: TGTGCCACCAGTGATTCACTAGCGGCCCCAGAGACCCAGTACTTC.

The table lists this clonotype with many counts. The rearrangement uses TRBV28 and TRBJ2-4; D is possibly TRBD1 (5 bases). Trimming pared 8 bases from V and 11 bases from J, leaving 19 bases between. The CDR3 totals 13 residues. Germline V CDR1 and CDR2: MDHEN, SYDVKM. CDR3 DNA sequence: TGTGCCAGCTCCACCCCAGGGATAGGAGTTCAGTACTTC. Its translation: CASSTPGIGVQYF.

This clonotype was counted once. The rearrangement joins TRBV28 to TRBJ2-7, with TRBD1 identical over 7 bases. The length of the CDR3 is 14 residues. CDR1 and CDR2 (germline): MDHEN, SYDVKM. Trimming took 5 bases from V and 3 from J; bases not matched to a gene: 7. CDR3 sequence (DNA): TGTGCCAGCAGTAAATGGGACAGACTCTACGAGCAGTACTTC. Its protein is CASSKWDRLYEQYF.

Many counts were recorded for this clonotype. The chain uses TRBV7-8 and TRBJ2-5; tentative D call: TRBD1 (6 bases). The CDR3 is 14 residues long. Trimming pared 4 bases from V and 2 bases from J, leaving 11 bases between. CDR1 SGHVS and CDR2 FQNEAQ come from the germline V gene. CDR3 nucleotides: TGTGCCAGCAGCTCCTCGACAGGTCAAGAGACCCAGTACTTC. This encodes CASSSSTGQETQYF.

This clonotype appeared a few times. V and J are TRBV27 and TRBJ2-4, with TRBD2 identical over 11 bases. The V and J ends lost 6 bases and 0 bases, in that order; junction bases with no gene match: 13. This CDR3 comprises 19 residues. The germline V gene has CDR1 MNHEY and CDR2 SMNVEV (reference sequence). The CDR3 sequence is CASSQTSGTGGLAKNIQYF. The DNA of the CDR3 is TGTGCCAGCAGCCAGACTAGCGGGACAGGTGGGCTAGCCAAAAACATTCAGTACTTC.

The chain couples TRBV12-3 or TRBV12-4 to TRBJ2-5; no reliable D call. The V end lost 3 bases, the J end lost 0 bases, and 8 bases lay between the germline ends. The CDR3 length is 14 residues. The CDR3 coding sequence is TGTGCCAGCAGTTTCGCCGCATACCAAGAGACCCAGTACTTC. This sequence encodes CASSFAAYQETQYF.

This clonotype was seen a handful of times. The gene calls are TRBV4-1 and TRBJ2-2; the D gene is possibly TRBD1 (5 bases). This CDR3 is 14 amino acids long. CDR1 is MGHRA and CDR2 is YSYEKL in the germline V gene. The V and J ends lost 2 bases and 2 bases respectively, with 6 bases between them. The CDR3 sequence is CASSQRTNTGELFF. In DNA form, the CDR3 reads TGCGCCAGCAGCCAAAGGACAAACACCGGGGAGCTGTTTTTT.

In its sample, this clonotype was seen many times. The CDR3 DNA is TGCAGCGCCGTGGGACTAGCGAGAGGTTATTCCACAGATACGCAGTATTTT. It is translated as CSAVGLARGYSTDTQYF. The gene calls are TRBV29-1 and TRBJ2-3; 10 bases line up with TRBD2. The CDR3 has 17 residues. V lost 7 bases to trimming and J lost 2 bases; unmatched junction nucleotides: 15. Per germline, CDR1 SQVTM and CDR2 ANQGSEA.

V is TRBV12-3 or TRBV12-4 and J is TRBJ2-2, with 11 bases identical to TRBD1. This CDR3 is 18 amino acids long. V lost 7 bases to trimming and J lost 2 bases; unmatched junction nucleotides: 12. CDR3 in DNA: TGTGCCAGCAACCAAGGTCCGGGACAGGGGGTTAACACCGGGGAGCTGTTTTTT. It codes for CASNQGPGQGVNTGELFF.

At least ten counts were recorded for this clonotype. In nucleotides, the CDR3 is TGTGCCAGCAGCCCCCTTAGATCCACCGGGGAGCTGTTTTTT. Amino acids: CASSPLRSTGELFF. This sequence joins TRBV11-2 and TRBJ2-2, with D uncertain. V was cut by 5 bases and J by 4 bases, with 11 bases left in between. This CDR3 is 14 amino acids long. In germline, CDR1 is SGHAT, CDR2 FQNNGV.

The genes are TRBV24-1 and TRBJ2-7, with 8 bases aligning to TRBD2. With 10 bases clipped from V and 0 bases from J, the junction kept 16 bases outside the gene matches. The CDR3 loop spans 17 amino acids. Germline values: CDR1 KGHDR, CDR2 SFDVKD. CDR3 loop: CATSNDFTGGISYEQYF. CDR3 bases: TGTGCCACTTCAAATGATTTTACGGGAGGGATCTCCTACGAGCAGTACTTC.

This clonotype was seen at least ten times. The chain uses TRBV12-3 or TRBV12-4 and TRBJ1-5; D remains unclear. The V end was cut by 7 bases, the J end by 0 bases, with 13 bases between. This CDR3 contains 15 residues. The DNA of the CDR3 is TGTGCCAGCACCTCAGAAATTTATAGCAATCAGCCCCAGCATTTT. It specifies CASTSEIYSNQPQHF.

This clonotype appeared many times. The gene calls are TRBV18 and TRBJ2-7; no clear D gene. Trimming shortened V by 4 bases and J by 2 bases, and 15 bases separated the two germline ends. This CDR3 contains 15 residues. Germline V lookup: CDR1 KGHSH, CDR2 LQKENI. CDR3 amino acids: CASSLTGPIAYEQYF. In DNA form, the CDR3 reads TGTGCCAGCTCACTGACCGGACCAATTGCCTACGAGCAGTACTTC.

This clonotype was detected ten times or more. V usage is TRBV6-2 or TRBV6-3 and J usage is TRBJ2-7, with 11 bases fitting TRBD2. Germline trimming cut 0 bases from V and 3 bases from J; bases unmatched to any gene: 13. Germline-derived CDR1 and CDR2 are MNHEY and SVGEGT. The CDR3 extends over 19 amino acids. CDR3 loop: CASSYSNGLAGKTNYEQYF. CDR3 in DNA: TGTGCCAGCAGTTACTCGAACGGACTAGCGGGTAAGACGAACTACGAGCAGTACTTC.

This clonotype was counted many times. The chain is built from TRBV5-1 and TRBJ2-2; D is perhaps TRBD2 (6 bases). The germline gives CDR1 SGHRS, CDR2 YFSETQ. The CDR3 extends over 16 amino acids. V gave up 4 bases and J gave up 1 base, with 14 bases separating them. CDR3 loop: CASSPREGGNTGELFF. The DNA of the CDR3 is TGCGCCAGCAGCCCCCGTGAGGGAGGGAACACCGGGGAGCTGTTTTTT. The full variable domain, rest sourced from reference TRBV5-1 and TRBJ2-2, is KAGVTQTPRYLIKTRGQQVTLSCSPISGHRSVSWYQQTPGQGLQFLFEYFSETQRNKGNFPGRFSGRQFSNSRSEMNVSTLELGDSALYLCASSPREGGNTGELFFGEGSRLTVL.

The V call is TRBV15, the J call TRBJ2-7; a possible D gene is TRBD2 (6 bases). This CDR3 is built from 13 residues. CDR1 LNHNV and CDR2 YYDKDF come from the germline V gene (reference sequence). V lost 0 bases and J lost 5, with 8 bases in between. CDR3 in amino acids: CATSRDTSHEQYF. The CDR3 DNA reads as TGTGCCACCAGCAGAGATACTAGCCACGAGCAGTACTTC.

This clonotype has ten or more counts. The V and J genes are TRBV24-1 and TRBJ2-5, with TRBD2 identical over 8 bases. The CDR3 runs 17 residues. V lost 3 bases, J lost 4 bases, and 12 bases stayed unmatched. Per germline, CDR1 KGHDR and CDR2 SFDVKD. The CDR3 protein is CATSDPELAGIGETQYF. The CDR3 DNA reads TGTGCCACCAGTGATCCCGAGTTAGCGGGAATCGGAGAGACCCAGTACTTC.

In this sample, this clonotype turned up many times. The chain joins TRBV11-2 to TRBJ2-7; no reliable D call. Germline loops: CDR1 SGHAT, CDR2 FQNNGV. V was pared by 5 bases and J by 7 bases, with 15 bases between. The CDR3 extends over 13 amino acids. CDR3 nucleotides: TGTGCCAGCAGCACCGGTTGGTTGGGTGAGCAGTACTTC. Translation gives CASSTGWLGEQYF.

This clonotype was recorded many times. V is TRBV4-2 and J is TRBJ1-1; 10 bases align to TRBD1. With 0 bases clipped from V and 4 bases from J, the junction kept 14 bases outside the gene matches. The V gene's germline CDR1 is LGHNA and CDR2 YNFKEQ. This CDR3 has 19 amino acids. As DNA, the CDR3 is TGTGCCAGCAGCCAAGAATCGGTGCGGGGGACAGGGGCTGGCACTGAAGCTTTCTTT. This sequence encodes CASSQESVRGTGAGTEAFF.

This clonotype was recorded many times. The chain combines TRBV5-1 with TRBJ1-2; TRBD1 matches 8 bases. V dropped 4 bases and J dropped 5; count of bases not matched to a gene: 4. CDR1 SGHRS and CDR2 YFSETQ come from the germline V gene. The CDR3 is 13 amino acids. The CDR3 nucleotides read TGCGCCAGCAGCGCCCGACAGGGGTATGGCTACACCTTC. Its translation: CASSARQGYGYTF.

This clonotype has a count of ten or more. V gene TRBV19 combines with J gene TRBJ1-5, with unresolved D. Germline V gene data show CDR1 as LNHDA and CDR2 as SQIVND (reference sequence). Deletions cut 5 bases from V and 4 bases from J, with 15 bases between. There are 15 residues in the CDR3. As DNA, the CDR3 is TGTGCCAGTAGTCCCCGTGGATCCTTTAATCAGCCCCAGCATTTT. It codes for CASSPRGSFNQPQHF. The entire variable domain, with the rest obtained from reference TRBV19 and TRBJ1-5, is as follows: DGGITQSPKYLFRKEGQNVTLSCEQNLNHDAMYWYRQDPGQGLRLIYYSQIVNDFQKGDIAEGYSVSREKKESFPLTVTSAQKNPTAFYLCASSPRGSFNQPQHFGDGTRLSIL.